The 27 T cell receptor beta chains listed next were all sequenced from one sample in a study of blood T cell repertoires in COVID-19. Data came from immunoSEQ multiplex PCR; TCRdb stores just in-frame clones and leaves some out. The sample includes some 250,000 clones, over 75% of them seen just once. Specimen: PBMCs or T cells enriched from blood (not recorded which). The receptors derive from a woman in her forties or fifties who had recovered from COVID-19.

This chain's CDR3 is CASSLQGSPSSGNTIYF. CDR3 nucleotide sequence: TGCGCCAGCAGCTTACAGGGGTCGCCCAGCTCTGGAAACACCATATATTTT. The chain couples TRBV5-1 to TRBJ1-3, with TRBD1 matching 7 bases. The V gene's germline CDR1 is SGHRS and CDR2 YFSETQ. CDR3 length equals 17 residues. V trimming: 2 bases; J trimming: 0 bases; junction bases outside the gene matches: 8.

J is TRBJ1-2 and V is TRBV28; no clear D. The CDR3 covers 13 residues. Trimming removed 4 bases from V and 0 bases from J, with 6 bases in between. Germline assignment: CDR1 MDHEN and CDR2 SYDVKM. The CDR3, as DNA: TGTGCCAGCAGTTCCGACACTAACTATGGCTACACCTTC. This sequence encodes CASSSDTNYGYTF.

In regard to this clone: This sample includes further DNA sequences coding for the same CDR3. This chain uses TRBV11-2 with TRBJ2-2; D gene unclear. This CDR3 region has 14 residues. V lost 2 bases and J lost 3, with 7 bases in between. Germline V CDR1 and CDR2: SGHAT, FQNNGV. The CDR3 bases are TGTGCCAGCAGCTTAACTCGTTACACCGGGGAGCTGTTTTTT. It translates to CASSLTRYTGELFF.

The gene calls are TRBV19 and TRBJ1-2; 9 nucleotides match TRBD1. Germline V gives CDR1 LNHDA, CDR2 SQIVND (reference sequence). The CDR3 length is 13 residues. J was trimmed by 10 bases and V by 5 bases; bases with no gene match: 8. For the CDR3, the DNA is TGTGCCAGTAGTCCAAGGGACAGGGATGCCTACACCTTC. Amino acids: CASSPRDRDAYTF.

The rearrangement uses TRBV15 and TRBJ1-5, with 7 bases matching TRBD1. Germline-derived CDR1 and CDR2 are LNHNV and YYDKDF (reference sequence). Trimming cost V 5 bases and J 4 bases; bases outside gene matches: 2. The CDR3 is 13 residues long. DNA for the CDR3: TGTGCCACCAGCGGGGGACAGAATCAGCCCCAGCATTTT. Amino acids: CATSGGQNQPQHF. The variable domain in full, completed from reference TRBV15 and TRBJ1-5, reads DAMVIQNPRYQVTQFGKPVTLSCSQTLNHNVMYWYQQKSSQAPKLLFHYYDKDFNNEADTPDNFQSRRPNTSFCFLDIRSPGLGDTAMYLCATSGGQNQPQHFGDGTRLSIL.

The chain recombines TRBV13 with TRBJ1-2, with 8 bases lining up with TRBD1. Germline V gene lookup returns CDR1 PRHDT and CDR2 FYEKMQ (reference sequence). The CDR3 consists of 14 residues. V trimming: 4 bases; J trimming: 2 bases; junction bases outside the gene matches: 3. CDR3 residues: CASSSRTGNYGYTF. CDR3 in DNA: TGTGCCAGCAGCTCCCGGACAGGGAACTATGGCTACACCTTC.

The chain joins TRBV19 to TRBJ2-1; 9 bases fit TRBD1. Trimming removed 4 bases from V and 9 bases from J; junction bases left unmatched: 10. From germline, CDR1 is LNHDA and CDR2 SQIVND (reference sequence). This CDR3 region has 15 residues. CDR3 protein: CASSRDRVGSGEQFF. In nucleotides, the CDR3 is TGTGCCAGTAGTAGGGACAGGGTGGGGAGCGGTGAGCAGTTCTTC.

In DNA form, the CDR3 reads TGTGCCAGCAGCTTACTCGGAGCCGGGACTAGCGGGATATCGGTATACAATGAGCAGTTCTTC. Encoded protein: CASSLLGAGTSGISVYNEQFF. The V call is TRBV7-6, the J call TRBJ2-1; 13 nucleotides agree with TRBD2. CDR1 and CDR2 (germline): SGHVS, FNYEAQ. The CDR3 consists of 21 residues. J was trimmed by 4 bases and V by 2 bases; bases with no gene match: 17.

The chain employs TRBV19 and TRBJ1-2, with a tentative D call TRBD1 (6 bases). This CDR3 has 15 residues. CDR1 and CDR2 (germline): LNHDA, SQIVND (reference sequence). Trimming removed 3 bases at V and 2 bases at J, with 13 bases between. This CDR3 is CASSMPPDSNYGYTF. In DNA form, the CDR3 reads TGTGCCAGTAGTATGCCCCCGGACAGCAACTATGGCTACACCTTC.

The CDR3 DNA sequence: TGCGCCAGCAGCTCCCTCCTAGCGGGAGGTCGAGGCAATGAGCAGTTCTTC. Its translation: CASSSLLAGGRGNEQFF. The chain links TRBV5-1 to TRBJ2-1, with 11 bases aligning to TRBD2. Losses at the gene ends were 3 bases for V and 6 bases for J; bases not matched to a gene: 11. CDR1 and CDR2 from the germline V gene are SGHRS and YFSETQ. The CDR3 extends over 17 amino acids.

This clone appeared once. The chain joins TRBV23-1 to TRBJ1-1; 8 positions match TRBD1. TRBV23-1 is an open reading frame, and its role is uncertain. This CDR3 comprises 17 residues. V was clipped by 6 bases and J by 0 bases; unmatched bases: 12. This chain's CDR3 is CASREEQGGDMNTEAFF. As DNA, the CDR3 is TGCGCCAGCAGAGAAGAACAGGGGGGGGACATGAACACTGAAGCTTTCTTT.

This clone has only one observation. This rearrangement joins TRBV19 to TRBJ2-7; 9 nucleotides line up with TRBD1. Germline V lookup: CDR1 LNHDA, CDR2 SQIVND (reference sequence). V dropped 4 bases and J dropped 3; count of bases not matched to a gene: 7. The CDR3 is made up of 15 amino acids. CDR3 in amino acids: CASSRPGQGFYEQYF. CDR3 nucleotide sequence: TGTGCCAGTAGTAGGCCGGGACAGGGTTTCTACGAGCAGTACTTC. Filled out from reference TRBV19 and TRBJ2-7, the complete variable domain reads DGGITQSPKYLFRKEGQNVTLSCEQNLNHDAMYWYRQDPGQGLRLIYYSQIVNDFQKGDIAEGYSVSREKKESFPLTVTSAQKNPTAFYLCASSRPGQGFYEQYFGPGTRLTVT.

The genes are TRBV5-6 and TRBJ1-6, with a tentative D call TRBD1 (5 bases). V was trimmed by 4 bases and J by 6 bases, leaving 14 bases between them. This CDR3 has 15 amino acids. CDR1 and CDR2 from the germline V gene are SGHDT and YYEEEE. DNA of the CDR3: TGTGCCAGCAGCGGGACTCCGGGGGGTAATTCACCCCTCCACTTT. This gives the protein CASSGTPGGNSPLHF.

This sequence joins TRBV18 and TRBJ2-5; TRBD1 is a possible D gene (5 bases). Germline CDR1 is KGHSH and CDR2 is LQKENI. This CDR3 comprises 14 residues. V was trimmed by 5 bases and J by 5 bases, leaving 15 bases between them. CDR3 nucleotides: TGTGCCAGCTCATCGGGCCTTTCAGGGGAGACCCAGTACTTC. Amino acids: CASSSGLSGETQYF.

This clone was counted once. V and J are TRBV4-2 and TRBJ2-2; possible D gene TRBD1, 6 bases. The CDR3 covers 16 residues. V was cut by 3 bases and J by 9 bases, with 20 bases left in between. Germline CDR1 is LGHNA and CDR2 is YNFKEQ. Here the CDR3 DNA reads TGTGCCAGCAGCCACCGTGGGGGCTTCCCCACGAGGGAGCTGTTTTTT. It translates to CASSHRGGFPTRELFF.

In nucleotides, the CDR3 is TGTGCCAGCATTAGGGACAGGGTCGAGACAGATACGCAGTATTTT. Translated: CASIRDRVETDTQYF. V and J are TRBV2 and TRBJ2-3; 9 positions agree with TRBD1. The CDR3 length is 15 residues. Germline CDR1 and CDR2: SNHLY and FYNNEI. V lost 7 bases, J lost 3 bases, and 8 bases stayed unmatched.

Worth noting for this clone: This same CDR3 is encoded by further DNA sequences in the sample. The chain has TRBV18 and TRBJ2-6; D not certain. Germline CDR1 is KGHSH and CDR2 is LQKENI. This CDR3 has 13 amino acids. The V end lost 6 bases, the J end lost 0 bases, and 3 bases lay between the germline ends. CDR3 amino acids: CASSSSGANVLTF. In DNA, the CDR3 is TGTGCCAGCTCCTCCTCTGGGGCCAACGTCCTGACTTTC.

This clone was detected once. The chain is built from TRBV6-5 and TRBJ2-1; 13 bases map to TRBD2. Germline CDR1 reads MNHEY; CDR2 reads SVGAGI. The J segment lost 9 bases and the V segment lost 0 bases, leaving 2 bases of the junction unmatched. This CDR3 has 15 amino acids. The CDR3 sequence is CASSYSGTSGTEQFF. CDR3 sequence (DNA): TGTGCCAGCAGTTACTCTGGGACTAGCGGGACTGAGCAGTTCTTC.

V gene TRBV28 combines with J gene TRBJ1-6; the D gene is possibly TRBD1 (6 bases). Germline assignment: CDR1 MDHEN and CDR2 SYDVKM. The V end was cut by 2 bases, the J end by 6 bases, with 8 bases between. CDR3 length equals 14 residues. The CDR3 protein is CASSLRGSNSPLHF. The DNA for the CDR3 is TGTGCCAGCAGTTTAAGGGGGAGTAATTCACCCCTCCACTTT. The entire variable domain, with the rest obtained from reference TRBV28 and TRBJ1-6, is as follows: DVKVTQSSRYLVKRTGEKVFLECVQDMDHENMFWYRQDPGLGLRLIYFSYDVKMKEKGDIPEGYSVSREKKERFSLILESASTNQTSMYLCASSLRGSNSPLHFGNGTRLTVT.

The CDR3, as DNA: TGTGCCAGCAGTTCACCTCAAGGGACAGGGCTAGTTCAGCCCCAGCATTTT. This gives the protein CASSSPQGTGLVQPQHF. The chain recombines TRBV28 with TRBJ1-5, with 9 bases identical to TRBD1. V was clipped by 4 bases and J by 6 bases; unmatched bases: 13. Germline V gene sequence: CDR1 MDHEN, CDR2 SYDVKM. The length of the CDR3 is 17 residues.

This clone showed up just once. The chain recombines TRBV28 with TRBJ1-1; D remains unclear. The V gene lost 4 bases and the J gene lost 7 bases, with 7 bases spanning the gap. Germline CDR1 and CDR2: MDHEN and SYDVKM. The CDR3 spans 11 residues. CDR3 in DNA: TGTGCCAGCAGTTCCGGGAGTGAAGCTTTCTTT. This gives the protein CASSSGSEAFF.

The chain combines TRBV27 with TRBJ1-5; weak D call: TRBD1 (6 bases). With 5 bases removed from V and 9 bases from J, the gap between germline ends came to 17 bases. The germline gives CDR1 MNHEY, CDR2 SMNVEV (reference sequence). The CDR3 covers 14 residues. The DNA for the CDR3 is TGTGCCAGCAGTCCCCAGAGGGGGGGAAGGCCCCAGCATTTT. Its translation is CASSPQRGGRPQHF.

The genes are TRBV2 and TRBJ1-5; 9 bases fit TRBD1. The CDR3 is 16 amino acids. Germline loops: CDR1 SNHLY, CDR2 FYNNEI. Germline trimming cut 6 bases from V and 2 bases from J; bases unmatched to any gene: 8. This CDR3 reads CASSQQGAGGNQPQHF. The CDR3 DNA sequence: TGTGCCAGCAGCCAACAGGGGGCGGGAGGCAATCAGCCCCAGCATTTT.

The chain joins TRBV5-1 to TRBJ2-7; 8 nucleotides match TRBD2. CDR1 SGHRS and CDR2 YFSETQ come from the germline V gene. Unmatched junction bases numbered 7, after V lost 4 bases and J lost 1 base. This CDR3 contains 15 residues. The CDR3: CASSDLAGVSYEQYF. The CDR3 nucleotides are TGCGCCAGCAGCGACCTAGCGGGTGTGTCCTACGAGCAGTACTTC.

CDR3 sequence: CASSPGLAGGNIQYF. In nucleotides, the CDR3 is TGTGCCAGTAGTCCGGGACTAGCGGGAGGGAACATTCAGTACTTC. The chain is built from TRBV19 and TRBJ2-4; TRBD2 agrees at 16 bases. Germline-derived CDR1 and CDR2 are LNHDA and SQIVND (reference sequence). This CDR3 is built from 15 residues. V lost 5 bases and J lost 7; bases outside the gene matches: 2.

The chain links TRBV19 to TRBJ2-2; D uncertain. The CDR3 extends over 14 amino acids. Trimming pared 8 bases from V and 0 bases from J, leaving 10 bases between. Per the germline V gene, CDR1 is LNHDA and CDR2 is SQIVND (reference sequence). This chain's CDR3 is CASEAAPNTGELFF. As DNA, the CDR3 is TGTGCCAGTGAGGCGGCTCCGAACACCGGGGAGCTGTTTTTT.

CDR3 sequence: CASSEDGGRYNEQFF. DNA of the CDR3: TGTGCCAGCAGTGAAGACGGCGGGAGATACAATGAGCAGTTCTTC. The chain uses TRBV2 and TRBJ2-1; TRBD2 agrees at 7 bases. This CDR3 has 15 amino acids. The germline gives CDR1 SNHLY, CDR2 FYNNEI. Trimming removed 1 base from V and 4 bases from J; junction bases left unmatched: 4.